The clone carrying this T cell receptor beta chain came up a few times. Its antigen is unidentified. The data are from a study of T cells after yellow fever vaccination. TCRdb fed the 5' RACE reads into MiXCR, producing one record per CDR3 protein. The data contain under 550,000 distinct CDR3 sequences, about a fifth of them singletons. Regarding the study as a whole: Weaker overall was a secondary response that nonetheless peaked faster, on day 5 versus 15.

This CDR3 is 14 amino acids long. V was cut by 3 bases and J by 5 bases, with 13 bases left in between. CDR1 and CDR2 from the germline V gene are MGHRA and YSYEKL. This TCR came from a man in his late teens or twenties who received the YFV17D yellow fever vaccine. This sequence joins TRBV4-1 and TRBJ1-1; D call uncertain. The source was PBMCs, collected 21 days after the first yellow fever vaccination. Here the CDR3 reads CASSQRVGWTEAFF. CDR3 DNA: TGCGCCAGCAGCCAGAGGGTAGGGTGGACTGAAGCTTTCTTT.